The T cell receptor (beta chain) under discussion was sequenced for a study of blood T cell repertoires in COVID-19 (dated by TCRdb to the early 2020s). About the full investigation: Samples from collaborators originated in the United States, Italy and Spain and spanned both the acute and convalescent phases of COVID-19. The prospective study material was composed of cDNA or gDNA derived from T cells, B-cell-depleted T cells, or PBMCs. The dataset comprised deeply sampled blood TCRbeta repertoires from subjects exposed to, actively infected with, or recovered from COVID-19. The repertoires were released in a freely available public database intended as a resource for research on the immune response to SARS-CoV-2. Samples came from the ongoing ImmuneRACE study (first 160 participants) plus 1,254 subjects from 6 global collaborators. Sample metadata almost always included a de-identified subject ID, COVID-19 status, age in years and sex. Where HLA class I and class II types were available, the types were taken from metadata supplied by the sample provider, not from assay-based typing.

On this clone: Which antigen it targets is not known. Per-base qualities were not stored, and no clone one base away is much larger.

Trimming accounts for 7 bases at V and 0 bases at J, while the number of junction bases matched to no gene is 14. As encoded in the germline V gene, CDR1 is SGHRS while CDR2 is YFSETQ. Including the terminal cysteine and phenylalanine, the CDR3 comprises 17 residues. Only the CDR3 DNA stays, 51 bases, in frame from base 1. TCRbeta CDR3 regions were amplified from genomic DNA using the immunoSEQ Assay, a bias-controlled multiplex PCR. Concerning the study's data processing: Within the assay, amplification of reference gene primers was used to estimate how many nucleated cells each sample contained. Sequence reads were collapsed and filtered to measure the absolute abundance of every unique TCRbeta CDR3 rearrangement. For each sample, productive Simpson clonality was calculated as the square root of Simpson's diversity index over productive rearrangements. TCRdb mirrors the immuneACCESS table, restricted to in-frame sequences. Some clones are absent from its copies; in checked studies, under half trace to an unresolved V gene, and the reason for the others is unknown. The D gene and trimming were derived from the DNA, and the V and J assignments and clone size from that table. Recorded for this sample are 410,000 or so clones; roughly 90% of them occurred a single time. The ten most abundant clones make up 1.5% to 1.9% of the sample.

One collaborating source in Seattle enrolled patients while the patients were actively infected and followed the patients over time throughout the course of disease. Whole blood was collected in K2EDTA tubes by collaborating institutions according to the institutions' own protocols. For TCRbeta analysis, collaborators shipped samples as frozen whole blood, isolated PBMCs, or DNA extracted from either of those sample types. Findings and caveats that apply to the study as a whole: The amount of clinical and demographic metadata varied by source and participant and was provided uncurated.

This TCR was sampled from a woman between 40 and 50 years old with COVID-19, enrolled during active disease. The V gene is TRBV5-1 and the J gene is TRBJ2-7; a stretch of 9 junction bases matches TRBD1. What was sequenced was peripheral blood. The CDR3 region: CASRSEFGTGISYEQYF. The DNA sequence is given as TGCGCCAGCCGAAGCGAATTCGGGACAGGGATCTCCTACGAGCAGTACTTC.